Sequencing of this TCR beta chain was carried out in a study of T cell changes during pregnancy in multiple sclerosis. The table came from immunoSEQ multiplex PCR; TCRdb's copy has only in-frame clones and leaves some out. This repertoire shows 30,000 to 50,000 clones, around 93% found once; its top ten account for approximately 0.36%. The CDR3 runs to 18 residues. The junction had 8 bases not matched to a gene; V was cut back by 1 base and J by 0 bases. The germline V gene has CDR1 MGHDK and CDR2 SYGVNS. The gene calls are TRBV25-1 and TRBJ2-1; 8 nucleotides align to TRBD2. The receptor's source is a female donor with multiple sclerosis, enrolled in a pregnancy study. The source was CD4+ T cells from peripheral blood mononuclear cells, collected after pregnancy. Here the CDR3 reads CASSELYSGTSSYNEQFF. As DNA, the CDR3 is TGTGCCAGCAGTGAATTATATAGCGGGACCAGCTCCTACAATGAGCAGTTCTTC. Using reference TRBV25-1 and TRBJ2-1 for the parts outside the CDR3, the full variable domain is EADIYQTPRYLVIGTGKKITLECSQTMGHDKMYWYQQDPGMELHLIHYSYGVNSTEKGDLSSESTVSRIRTEHFPLTLESARPSHTSQYLCASSELYSGTSSYNEQFFGPGTRLTVL.